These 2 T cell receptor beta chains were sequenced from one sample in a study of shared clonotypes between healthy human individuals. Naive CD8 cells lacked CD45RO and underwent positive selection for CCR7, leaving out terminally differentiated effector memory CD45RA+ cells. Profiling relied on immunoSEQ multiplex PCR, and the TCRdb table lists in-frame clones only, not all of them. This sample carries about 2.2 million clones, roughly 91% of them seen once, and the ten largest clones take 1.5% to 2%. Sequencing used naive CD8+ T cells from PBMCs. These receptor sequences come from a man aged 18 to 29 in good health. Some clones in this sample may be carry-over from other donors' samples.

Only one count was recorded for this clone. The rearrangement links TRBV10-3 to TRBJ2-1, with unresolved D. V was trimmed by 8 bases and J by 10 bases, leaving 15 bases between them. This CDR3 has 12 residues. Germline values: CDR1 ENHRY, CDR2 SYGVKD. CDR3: CAIGQLRAEQFF. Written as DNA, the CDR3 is TGTGCCATCGGGCAACTTCGAGCGGAGCAGTTCTTC.

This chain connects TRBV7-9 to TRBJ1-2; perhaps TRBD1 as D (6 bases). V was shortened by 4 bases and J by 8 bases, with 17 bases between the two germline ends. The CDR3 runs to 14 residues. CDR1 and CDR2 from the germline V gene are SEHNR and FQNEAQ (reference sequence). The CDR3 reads CASSSTLPQGGYTF. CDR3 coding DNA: TGTGCCAGCAGCTCAACTTTGCCACAGGGCGGCTACACCTTC.